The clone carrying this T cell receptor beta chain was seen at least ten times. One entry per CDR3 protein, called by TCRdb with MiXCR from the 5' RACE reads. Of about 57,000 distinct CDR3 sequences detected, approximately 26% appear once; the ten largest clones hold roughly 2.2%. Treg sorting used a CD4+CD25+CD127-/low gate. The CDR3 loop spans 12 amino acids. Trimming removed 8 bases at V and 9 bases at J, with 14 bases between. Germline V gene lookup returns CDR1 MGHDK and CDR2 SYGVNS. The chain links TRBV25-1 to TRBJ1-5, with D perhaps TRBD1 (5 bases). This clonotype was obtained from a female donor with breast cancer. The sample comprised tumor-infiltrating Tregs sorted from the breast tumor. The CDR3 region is CASGGGYWPQHF. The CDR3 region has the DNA TGTGCCAGCGGCGGGGGGTACTGGCCCCAGCATTTT.